Sequencing of this T cell receptor beta chain was carried out in a study of early T cells in non-severe SARS-CoV-2 infection. TCRdb re-derived calls from the 5' RACE reads in MiXCR, one entry per CDR3 protein. The sample includes approximately 70,000 distinct CDR3 sequences, 10% of them seen just once. Germline V gene data show CDR1 as SGDLS and CDR2 as YYNGEE. The J segment lost 8 bases and the V segment lost 3 bases, leaving 3 bases of the junction unmatched. The CDR3 is 12 residues long. The chain joins TRBV9 to TRBJ1-1, with 8 bases identical to TRBD1. Sequenced material: whole blood, taken at baseline. This TCR was recovered from an adult who was a healthcare worker with PCR-confirmed SARS-CoV-2 infection or an uninfected control (not recorded which). The CDR3 is CASSAGQGEAFF. The CDR3 region has the DNA TGTGCCAGCAGCGCCGGACAGGGAGAAGCTTTCTTT. Full variable domain (remainder filled in from reference TRBV9 and TRBJ1-1): DSGVTQTPKHLITATGQRVTLRCSPRSGDLSVYWYQQSLDQGLQFLIQYYNGEERAKGNILERFSAQQFPDLHSELNLSSLELGDSALYFCASSAGQGEAFFGQGTRLTVV.